The 14 T cell receptor beta chains listed next were all sequenced from one sample in a study of CXCR3-negative and CXCR3-positive naive CD8 T cells. Regarding the study as a whole: Greater hydrophobicity was found in TRB CDR3s of CXCR3-positive naive cells than of CXCR3-negative naive cells.

5' RACE that incorporated UMI labels was used to prepare the TRB cDNA libraries. TCRdb re-called the 5' RACE reads, yielding one record per CDR3 amino acid sequence without DNA. Here the sample table reports some 120,000 distinct CDR3 sequences. Their antigens are not known. Sequencing was carried out using naive CXCR3+ CD8+ T cells from blood. Subset in this sample: CD45RO-CCR7+CD27+CD95- naive CD8+ T cells expressing CXCR3 (TNR3+). Source of these receptors: a human donor in good health. Some clones in this sample may be carry-over from other donors' samples.

The CDR3 reads CASSFGGQNTEAFF. This chain connects TRBV7-9 to TRBJ1-1. The CDR3 has 14 residues. Germline V gene sequence: CDR1 SEHNR, CDR2 FQNEAQ (reference sequence).

The rearrangement uses TRBV7-8 and TRBJ1-5; TCRdb picks TRBD1, but there is no DNA to check that call. The CDR3 is 14 residues long. Germline V gives CDR1 SGHVS, CDR2 FQNEAQ. The CDR3 protein is CASSLGGTAQPQHF.

The chain links TRBV28 to TRBJ2-5. The germline CDR1 and CDR2 sequences are MDHEN and SYDVKM. The CDR3 consists of 14 residues. The CDR3 protein is CASSSGPDGETQYF. Looking up the rest from reference TRBV28 and TRBJ2-5 gives the full variable domain: DVKVTQSSRYLVKRTGEKVFLECVQDMDHENMFWYRQDPGLGLRLIYFSYDVKMKEKGDIPEGYSVSREKKERFSLILESASTNQTSMYLCASSSGPDGETQYFGPGTRLLVL.

The chain combines TRBV4-3 with TRBJ1-6; TCRdb's D call, TRBD1, is unchecked because there is no DNA. Germline CDR1 and CDR2: LGHNA and YSLEER. This CDR3 region has 14 residues. CDR3: CASSQSLENSPLHF.

CDR3 protein: CSARRDRVESGELFF. The V gene is TRBV20-1, the J gene TRBJ2-2; TCRdb's assignment of TRBD1 cannot be checked, as there is no DNA. The germline V gene has CDR1 DFQATT and CDR2 SNEGSKA (reference sequence). The CDR3 has 15 amino acids.

The chain carries TRBV28 and TRBJ2-7; the TCRdb D gene call, TRBD2, has no DNA to confirm it. Germline CDR1 reads MDHEN; CDR2 reads SYDVKM. CDR3 length: 14 amino acids. This chain's CDR3 is CASRLLAGVGEQYF.

Here the CDR3 reads CASSFYRNYEQYF. This chain uses TRBV12-3 or TRBV12-4 with TRBJ2-7. This CDR3 is 13 amino acids long.

J is TRBJ2-7 and V is TRBV6-2 or TRBV6-3; the D call from TCRdb, TRBD1, cannot be confirmed without DNA. The germline CDR1 and CDR2 sequences are MNHEY and SVGEGT. This CDR3 is 15 amino acids long. CDR3 sequence reads: CASSYSRDGSYEQYF.

The genes are TRBV20-1 and TRBJ2-7; TCRdb selects TRBD1, and the lack of DNA leaves this call unchecked. The length of the CDR3 is 15 residues. Germline V gene sequence: CDR1 DFQATT, CDR2 SNEGSKA (reference sequence). The CDR3 loop is CSARETVETDAEQYF.

The chain combines TRBV7-8 with TRBJ2-1; TCRdb's D gene call, TRBD1, goes unchecked for lack of DNA. The length of the CDR3 is 15 residues. Germline V gene lookup returns CDR1 SGHVS and CDR2 FQNEAQ. The CDR3 loop reads CASSLVVQGRNEQFF.

The chain carries TRBV7-3 and TRBJ2-3; with no DNA, the TCRdb D assignment of TRBD2 cannot be verified. Looked up from germline, CDR1 is SGHTA and CDR2 is FQGTGA. This CDR3 is 15 amino acids long. CDR3 sequence: CASSPSGGNTDTQYF.

CDR3 region: CASSTDGYNEQFF. The V gene is TRBV7-3, the J gene TRBJ2-1. CDR3 size: 13 residues. The germline V gene has CDR1 SGHTA and CDR2 FQGTGA. The variable domain in full, with the rest retrieved from reference TRBV7-3 and TRBJ2-1, is GAGVSQTPSNKVTEKGKYVELRCDPISGHTALYWYRQSLGQGPEFLIYFQGTGAADDSGLPNDRFFAVRPEGSVSTLKIQRTERGDSAVYLCASSTDGYNEQFFGPGTRLTVL.

The V gene is TRBV7-9, the J gene TRBJ2-7; TCRdb's D gene call, TRBD2, goes unchecked for lack of DNA. The germline CDR1 and CDR2 sequences are SEHNR and FQNEAQ (reference sequence). The CDR3 totals 14 residues. This chain's CDR3 is CASSPSSSSYEQYF.

This chain connects TRBV5-6 to TRBJ2-7; no DNA is available, so the TRBD1 call from TCRdb remains unchecked. Germline V lookup: CDR1 SGHDT, CDR2 YYEEEE. This CDR3 contains 17 residues. The CDR3 region is CASSPGNSYGNSYEQYF.